The 20 T cell receptor beta chains given below trace back to one sample, sequenced in a study of OX40 agonist ivuxolimab in advanced cancers. Clones were read by immunoSEQ multiplex PCR, and TCRdb kept only the in-frame ones, dropping some. The table has tens of thousands of clones, almost 85% seen once. The sequencing here drew on CD4+ or CD8+ T cells sorted from blood, taken in a trial of the OX40 agonist ivuxolimab. These receptors came from an adult with an advanced solid tumor such as melanoma, head and neck, liver or kidney cancer.

The CDR3 DNA sequence: TGTGCCACCAGCCCCCGGTTGGTGGAACCCCTCCACTTT. The encoded protein is CATSPRLVEPLHF. This chain joins TRBV15 and TRBJ1-6; D not certain. This CDR3 contains 13 residues. Germline CDR1 is LNHNV and CDR2 is YYDKDF (reference sequence). Trimming left V 5 bases short and J 12 bases short, with 14 bases between.

The rearrangement uses TRBV18 and TRBJ2-7; 8 nucleotides agree with TRBD1. Germline CDR1 and CDR2: KGHSH and LQKENI. With 4 bases clipped from V and 4 bases from J, the junction kept 9 bases outside the gene matches. The CDR3 totals 15 residues. In nucleotides, the CDR3 is TGTGCCAGCTCACTCAAACAGGGGGTGGTGTACGAGCAGTACTTC. Its protein is CASSLKQGVVYEQYF.

This chain links TRBV2 with TRBJ2-3; 11 nucleotides match TRBD2. The CDR3 is 16 amino acids. V dropped 7 bases and J dropped 2; count of bases not matched to a gene: 8. Germline V lookup: CDR1 SNHLY, CDR2 FYNNEI. The CDR3 sequence: CASKTSGGVLTDTQYF. Here the CDR3 DNA reads TGTGCCAGCAAAACTAGCGGGGGTGTCCTCACAGATACGCAGTATTTT.

The chain couples TRBV5-1 to TRBJ1-1; D remains unclear. The V gene lost 2 bases and the J gene lost 8 bases, with 10 bases spanning the gap. Germline-derived CDR1 and CDR2 are SGHRS and YFSETQ. CDR3 size: 12 residues. The CDR3 nucleotides read TGCGCCAGCAGCTTATCGGGTAAGGAAGCTTTCTTT. Residues: CASSLSGKEAFF.

The chain joins TRBV30 to TRBJ2-5; 10 bases are a match to TRBD2. This CDR3 has 15 residues. Germline loops: CDR1 GTSNPN, CDR2 SVGIG (reference sequence). With 2 bases clipped from V and 5 bases from J, the junction kept 8 bases outside the gene matches. The CDR3 protein is CAWSIPAGGWETQYF. DNA for the CDR3: TGTGCCTGGAGTATTCCAGCGGGGGGGTGGGAGACCCAGTACTTC.

The chain links TRBV19 to TRBJ1-5; 7 bases fit TRBD1. The germline V gene has CDR1 LNHDA and CDR2 SQIVND (reference sequence). CDR3 size: 15 residues. With 1 base clipped from V and 7 bases from J, the junction kept 7 bases outside the gene matches. Here the CDR3 reads CASSIGRGKGQPQHF. As DNA, the CDR3 is TGTGCCAGTAGTATAGGCAGGGGGAAGGGACAGCCCCAGCATTTT.

This chain connects TRBV6-5 to TRBJ1-2; TRBD1 might be the D (6 bases). Per germline, CDR1 MNHEY and CDR2 SVGAGI. The CDR3 extends over 15 amino acids. The V and J ends lost 6 bases and 5 bases respectively, with 19 bases between them. In DNA, the CDR3 is TGTGCCAGCAGATTTGGAGGGGGATATTCGTATGGCTACACCTTC. The encoded protein is CASRFGGGYSYGYTF.

This chain connects TRBV6-6 to TRBJ1-6; TRBD1 matches 7 bases. This CDR3 has 15 amino acids. V dropped 7 bases and J dropped 8; count of bases not matched to a gene: 11. Germline CDR1 is MNHNY and CDR2 is SVGAGI (reference sequence). The CDR3 is CASTQRGTVYSPLHF. The CDR3 nucleotides read TGTGCCAGCACGCAAAGGGGGACAGTATATTCACCCCTCCACTTT.

The chain links TRBV28 to TRBJ2-7; 9 nucleotides match TRBD1. Trimming took 2 bases from V and 6 from J; bases not matched to a gene: 11. Germline V gene lookup returns CDR1 MDHEN and CDR2 SYDVKM. CDR3 length equals 16 residues. The CDR3: CASSLPRDRVSGEQYF. The DNA for the CDR3 is TGTGCCAGCAGTTTACCCCGGGACAGGGTTTCGGGCGAGCAGTACTTC.

This chain links TRBV10-3 with TRBJ2-1; 10 bases fit TRBD2. The junction had 5 bases not matched to a gene; V was cut back by 6 bases and J by 3 bases. This CDR3 comprises 15 residues. Germline-derived CDR1 and CDR2 are ENHRY and SYGVKD. The CDR3 spells CAISPSGGGYNEQFF. For the CDR3, the DNA is TGTGCCATCAGCCCAAGCGGGGGGGGCTACAATGAGCAGTTCTTC.

This clone rates as medium-sized. The chain employs TRBV25-1 and TRBJ2-1; 8 nucleotides align to TRBD2. The CDR3 spans 14 residues. V was clipped by 4 bases and J by 7 bases; unmatched bases: 6. Germline CDR1 reads MGHDK; CDR2 reads SYGVNS. The CDR3 bases are TGTGCCAGCAGTGGCGGGACTAGATGGAATGAGCAGTTCTTC. Amino acids: CASSGGTRWNEQFF. Variable domain in full (rest from reference TRBV25-1 and TRBJ2-1): EADIYQTPRYLVIGTGKKITLECSQTMGHDKMYWYQQDPGMELHLIHYSYGVNSTEKGDLSSESTVSRIRTEHFPLTLESARPSHTSQYLCASSGGTRWNEQFFGPGTRLTVL.

The rearrangement uses TRBV19 and TRBJ2-7; 8 bases map to TRBD2. The junction had 9 bases not matched to a gene; V was cut back by 4 bases and J by 7 bases. The CDR3 is 14 residues long. From germline, CDR1 is LNHDA and CDR2 SQIVND (reference sequence). CDR3 coding DNA: TGTGCCAGTAGTACGACGGGAGGGCCGGGGGAGCAGTACTTC. It specifies CASSTTGGPGEQYF.

V and J are TRBV29-1 and TRBJ2-1; TRBD1 matches at 7 bases. The CDR3 loop spans 12 amino acids. The ends lost 3 bases at V and 8 bases at J; junction bases unmatched: 4. Germline V gene sequence: CDR1 SQVTM, CDR2 ANQGSEA. CDR3 DNA sequence: TGCAGCGTTGATAAGGGGGCAGATGAGCAGTTCTTC. Translation gives CSVDKGADEQFF.

This chain connects TRBV5-6 to TRBJ2-5, with D maybe TRBD1 (6 bases). This CDR3 has 14 amino acids. The germline gives CDR1 SGHDT, CDR2 YYEEEE. V was pared by 4 bases and J by 9 bases, with 19 bases between. As DNA, the CDR3 is TGTGCCAGCAGCCTAGGACAGACCTTTTCGGCCCAGTACTTC. This sequence encodes CASSLGQTFSAQYF.

The chain uses TRBV18 and TRBJ2-7; D might be TRBD2 (6 bases). V lost 6 bases, J lost 1 base, and 13 bases lay in between. Per the germline V gene, CDR1 is KGHSH and CDR2 is LQKENI. CDR3 length: 14 amino acids. The CDR3 DNA is TGTGCCAGCTCTCTTTTAGCGGAATCCTACGAGCAGTACTTC. It codes for CASSLLAESYEQYF. The variable domain in full, completed from reference TRBV18 and TRBJ2-7, reads NAGVMQNPRHLVRRRGQEARLRCSPMKGHSHVYWYRQLPEEGLKFMVYLQKENIIDESGMPKERFSAEFPKEGPSILRIQQVVRGDSAAYFCASSLLAESYEQYFGPGTRLTVT.

V and J are TRBV7-2 and TRBJ2-7; 7 nucleotides align to TRBD1. Germline-derived CDR1 and CDR2 are SGHTA and FQGNSA. The V and J ends lost 1 base and 2 bases, in that order; junction bases with no gene match: 5. This CDR3 has 15 residues. This chain's CDR3 is CASSLETGAAYEQYF. CDR3 bases: TGTGCCAGCAGCTTAGAAACAGGGGCCGCCTACGAGCAGTACTTC.

The genes are TRBV5-6 and TRBJ1-4; TRBD1 aligns across 8 bases. Trimming removed 3 bases from V and 5 bases from J; junction bases left unmatched: 6. The germline gives CDR1 SGHDT, CDR2 YYEEEE. The CDR3 covers 15 residues. CDR3 sequence reads: CASSSVTGENEKLFF. Written as DNA, the CDR3 is TGTGCCAGCAGCTCAGTGACAGGGGAAAATGAAAAACTGTTTTTT.

The chain couples TRBV19 to TRBJ1-1; D might be TRBD1 (6 bases). The length of the CDR3 is 15 residues. Germline values: CDR1 LNHDA, CDR2 SQIVND (reference sequence). V lost 4 bases and J lost 1, with 13 bases in between. The CDR3 loop reads CASSRPGVRNTEAFF. The CDR3 DNA reads as TGTGCCAGTAGTAGGCCAGGGGTTAGGAACACTGAAGCTTTCTTT.

By sample share, this clone is medium-sized (0.01 to 0.1%). The chain is built from TRBV2 and TRBJ2-7; 7 nucleotides agree with TRBD2. V shed 3 bases, J shed 3 bases, and the junction held 11 bases outside the gene matches. Per germline, CDR1 SNHLY and CDR2 FYNNEI. This CDR3 spans 16 amino acids. The CDR3 sequence is CASSDNERGNLYEQYF. CDR3 in DNA: TGTGCCAGCAGTGATAACGAGCGGGGCAACCTCTACGAGCAGTACTTC.

V and J are TRBV4-1 and TRBJ2-3, with D possibly matching TRBD2 (6 bases). Trimming removed 3 bases at V and 1 base at J, with 11 bases between. The length of the CDR3 is 15 residues. Germline V gene data show CDR1 as MGHRA and CDR2 as YSYEKL. CDR3 residues: CASSQVGLGTDTQYF. CDR3 DNA sequence: TGCGCCAGCAGCCAGGTGGGACTGGGCACAGATACGCAGTATTTT.